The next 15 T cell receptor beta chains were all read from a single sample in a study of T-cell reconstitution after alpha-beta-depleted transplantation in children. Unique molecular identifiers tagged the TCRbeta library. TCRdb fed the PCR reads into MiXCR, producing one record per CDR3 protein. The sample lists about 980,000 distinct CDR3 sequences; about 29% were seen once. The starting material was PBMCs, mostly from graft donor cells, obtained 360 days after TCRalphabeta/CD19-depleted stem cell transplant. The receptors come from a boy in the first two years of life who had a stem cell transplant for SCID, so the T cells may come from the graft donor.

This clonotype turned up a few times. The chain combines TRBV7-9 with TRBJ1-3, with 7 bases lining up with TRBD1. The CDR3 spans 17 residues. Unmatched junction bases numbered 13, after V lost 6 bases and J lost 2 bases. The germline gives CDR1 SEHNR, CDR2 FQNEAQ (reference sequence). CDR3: CASRRQGQLQTGNTIYF. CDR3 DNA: TGTGCCAGCAGGCGCCAGGGACAGCTACAAACTGGAAACACCATATATTTT.

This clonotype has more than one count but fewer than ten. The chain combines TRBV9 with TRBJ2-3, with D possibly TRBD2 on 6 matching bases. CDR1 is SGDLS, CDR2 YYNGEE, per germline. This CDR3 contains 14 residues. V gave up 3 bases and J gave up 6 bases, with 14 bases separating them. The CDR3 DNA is TGTGCCAGCAGCGCCACGACTAGAGGCGATACGCAGTATTTT. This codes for CASSATTRGDTQYF.

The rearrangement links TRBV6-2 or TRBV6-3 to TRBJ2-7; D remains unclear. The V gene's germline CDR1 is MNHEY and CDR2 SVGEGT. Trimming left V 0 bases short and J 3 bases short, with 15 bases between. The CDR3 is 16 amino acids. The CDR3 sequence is CASSYSGSVTYYEQYF. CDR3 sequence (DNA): TGTGCCAGCAGTTACTCGGGGTCGGTAACTTACTACGAGCAGTACTTC.

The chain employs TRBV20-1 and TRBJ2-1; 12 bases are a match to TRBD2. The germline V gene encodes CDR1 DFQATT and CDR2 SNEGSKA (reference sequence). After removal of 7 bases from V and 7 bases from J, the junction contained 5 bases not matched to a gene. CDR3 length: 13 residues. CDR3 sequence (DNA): TGCAGTGGGACTAGCGGGACAATGAATGAGCAGTTCTTC. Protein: CSGTSGTMNEQFF.

CDR3 region: CASSLQPRTDTQYF. The CDR3 DNA sequence: TGCGCCAGCAGCTTGCAACCGCGCACAGATACGCAGTATTTT. J is TRBJ2-3 and V is TRBV5-1; no definite D call. Germline V gene sequence: CDR1 SGHRS, CDR2 YFSETQ. The V and J ends lost 1 base and 1 base respectively, with 7 bases between them. The length of the CDR3 is 14 residues.

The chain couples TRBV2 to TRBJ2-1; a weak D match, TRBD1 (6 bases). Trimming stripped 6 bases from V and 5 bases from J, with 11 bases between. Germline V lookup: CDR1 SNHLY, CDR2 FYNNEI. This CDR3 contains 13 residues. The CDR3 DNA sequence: TGTGCCAGCAGCGGACAGAGAAACAATGAGCAGTTCTTC. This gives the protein CASSGQRNNEQFF.

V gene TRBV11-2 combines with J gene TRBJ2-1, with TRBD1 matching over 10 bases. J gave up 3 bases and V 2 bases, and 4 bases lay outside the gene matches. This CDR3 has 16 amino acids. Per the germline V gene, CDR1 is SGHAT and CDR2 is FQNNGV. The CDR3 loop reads CASSLSRTGGYNEQFF. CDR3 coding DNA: TGTGCCAGCAGCTTAAGTCGGACAGGGGGCTACAATGAGCAGTTCTTC.

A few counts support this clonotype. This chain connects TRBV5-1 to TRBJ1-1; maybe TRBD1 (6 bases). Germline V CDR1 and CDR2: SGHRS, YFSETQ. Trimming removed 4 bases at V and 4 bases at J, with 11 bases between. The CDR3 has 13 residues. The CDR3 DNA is TGCGCCAGCAGCCCGGCAGGGGCCACTGAAGCTTTCTTT. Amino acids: CASSPAGATEAFF.

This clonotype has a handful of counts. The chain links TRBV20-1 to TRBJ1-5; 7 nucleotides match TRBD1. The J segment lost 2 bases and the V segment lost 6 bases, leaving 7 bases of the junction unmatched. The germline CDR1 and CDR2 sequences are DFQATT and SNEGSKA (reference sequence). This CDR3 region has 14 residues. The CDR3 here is CSAERGRGNQPQHF. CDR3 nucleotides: TGCAGTGCGGAAAGGGGGCGAGGCAATCAGCCCCAGCATTTT.

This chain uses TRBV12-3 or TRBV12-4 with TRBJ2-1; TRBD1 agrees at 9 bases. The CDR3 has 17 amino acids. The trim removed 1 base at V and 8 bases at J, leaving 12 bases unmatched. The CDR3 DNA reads TGTGCCAGCAGTTTAGAGGGGGACAGGGATGGTTACTATGAGCAGTTCTTC. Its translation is CASSLEGDRDGYYEQFF.

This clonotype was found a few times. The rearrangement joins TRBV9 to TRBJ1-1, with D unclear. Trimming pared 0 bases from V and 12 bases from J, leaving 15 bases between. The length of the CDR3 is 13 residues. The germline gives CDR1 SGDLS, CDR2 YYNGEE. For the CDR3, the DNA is TGTGCCAGCAGCGTAGTCGAGGGCAGGTTACCTTTCTTT. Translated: CASSVVEGRLPFF.

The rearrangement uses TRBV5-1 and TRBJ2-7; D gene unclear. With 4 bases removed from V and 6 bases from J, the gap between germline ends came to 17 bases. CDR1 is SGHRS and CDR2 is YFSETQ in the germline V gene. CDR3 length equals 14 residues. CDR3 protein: CASSPDAGSVEQYF. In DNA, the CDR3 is TGCGCCAGCAGCCCTGACGCTGGATCCGTCGAGCAGTACTTC.

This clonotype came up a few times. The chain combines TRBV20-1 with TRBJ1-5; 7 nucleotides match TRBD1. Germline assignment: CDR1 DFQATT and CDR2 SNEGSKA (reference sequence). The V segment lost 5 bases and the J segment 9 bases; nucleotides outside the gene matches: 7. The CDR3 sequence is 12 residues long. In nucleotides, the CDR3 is TGCAGTGCTGGGGACAGTCCTCGGCCCCAGCATTTT. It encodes CSAGDSPRPQHF.

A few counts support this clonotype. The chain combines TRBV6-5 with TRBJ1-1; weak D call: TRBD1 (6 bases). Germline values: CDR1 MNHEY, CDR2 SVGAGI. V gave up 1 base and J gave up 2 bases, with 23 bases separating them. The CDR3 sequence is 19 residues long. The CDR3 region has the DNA TGTGCCAGCAGTTACTTATACTCTACAGGGCGGACAGACAACACTGAAGCTTTCTTT. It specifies CASSYLYSTGRTDNTEAFF.

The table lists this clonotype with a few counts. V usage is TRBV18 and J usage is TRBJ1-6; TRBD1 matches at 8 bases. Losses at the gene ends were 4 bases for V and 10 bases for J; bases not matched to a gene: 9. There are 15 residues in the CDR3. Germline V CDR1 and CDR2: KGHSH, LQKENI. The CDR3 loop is CASSLDRVEGSPLHF. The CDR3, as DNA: TGTGCCAGCTCACTGGACAGGGTGGAGGGGTCACCCCTCCACTTT. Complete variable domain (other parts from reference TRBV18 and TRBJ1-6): NAGVMQNPRHLVRRRGQEARLRCSPMKGHSHVYWYRQLPEEGLKFMVYLQKENIIDESGMPKERFSAEFPKEGPSILRIQQVVRGDSAAYFCASSLDRVEGSPLHFGNGTRLTVT.